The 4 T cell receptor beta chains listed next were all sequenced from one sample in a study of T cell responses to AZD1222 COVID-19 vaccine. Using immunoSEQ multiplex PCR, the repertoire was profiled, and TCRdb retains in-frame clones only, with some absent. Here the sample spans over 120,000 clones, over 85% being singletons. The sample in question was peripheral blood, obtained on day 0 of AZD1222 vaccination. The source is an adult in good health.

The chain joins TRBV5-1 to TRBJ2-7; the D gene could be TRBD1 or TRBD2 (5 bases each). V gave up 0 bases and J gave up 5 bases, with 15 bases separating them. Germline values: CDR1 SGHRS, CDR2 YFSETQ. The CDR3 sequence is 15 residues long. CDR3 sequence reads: CASSLAGAGTHEQYF. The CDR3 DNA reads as TGCGCCAGCAGCTTGGCCGGGGCAGGTACCCACGAGCAGTACTTC.

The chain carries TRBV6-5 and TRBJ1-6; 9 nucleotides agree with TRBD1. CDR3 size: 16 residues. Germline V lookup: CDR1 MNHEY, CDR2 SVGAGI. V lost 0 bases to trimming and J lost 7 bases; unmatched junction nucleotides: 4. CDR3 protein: CASSYSTGGRNSPLHF. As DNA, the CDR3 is TGTGCCAGCAGTTACTCGACAGGGGGTAGAAATTCACCCCTCCACTTT.

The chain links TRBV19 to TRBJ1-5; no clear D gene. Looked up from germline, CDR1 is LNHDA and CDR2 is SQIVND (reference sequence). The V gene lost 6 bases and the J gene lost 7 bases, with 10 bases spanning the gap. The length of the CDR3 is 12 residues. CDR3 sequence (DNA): TGTGCCAGTAGCCTAATTGCGCAGCCCCAGCATTTT. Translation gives CASSLIAQPQHF.

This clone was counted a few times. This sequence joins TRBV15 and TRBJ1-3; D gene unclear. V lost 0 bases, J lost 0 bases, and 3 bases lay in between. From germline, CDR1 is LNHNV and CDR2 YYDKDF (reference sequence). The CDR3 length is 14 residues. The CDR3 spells CATSRESSGNTIYF. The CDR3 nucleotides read TGTGCCACCAGCAGAGAGTCCTCTGGAAACACCATATATTTT.